One sample yielded the 31 T cell receptor beta chains listed below, sequenced in a study of cytomegalovirus exposure and HLA in healthy donors. The PCR employed 60 Vbeta primers together with 13 Jbeta primers. Sequencing used immunoSEQ multiplex PCR; TCRdb keeps in-frame clones, though not all of them. Of fewer than 200,000 clones listed, 80% are singletons. Sequencing input: PBMCs. These TCRs come from a man aged 25 to 45 in good health and CMV-seronegative.

The chain couples TRBV7-8 to TRBJ1-5, with 8 positions matching TRBD1. CDR1 is SGHVS and CDR2 is FQNEAQ in the germline V gene. CDR3 size: 16 residues. V lost 1 base to trimming and J lost 0 bases; unmatched junction nucleotides: 2. CDR3: CASSLGTGNSNQPQHF. The CDR3 DNA follows: TGTGCCAGCAGCTTAGGGACAGGGAATAGCAATCAGCCCCAGCATTTT.

The V gene is TRBV19, the J gene TRBJ2-1; TRBD2 matches at 8 bases. Germline values: CDR1 LNHDA, CDR2 SQIVND (reference sequence). J lost 8 bases, V lost 10 bases, and 10 bases had no gene match. This CDR3 contains 13 residues. The CDR3 bases are TGTGCCACCTCGAGCGGGAGTAGGCATGAGCAGTTCTTC. Translated, it gives CATSSGSRHEQFF.

The chain combines TRBV29-1 with TRBJ1-1; TRBD1 might be the D (5 bases). Looked up from germline, CDR1 is SQVTM and CDR2 is ANQGSEA. V lost 2 bases and J 1 base, leaving 5 bases between the germline ends. There are 12 residues in the CDR3. This CDR3 is CSVEQGNTEAFF. CDR3 coding DNA: TGCAGCGTTGAACAGGGGAACACTGAAGCTTTCTTT.

This chain connects TRBV7-2 to TRBJ2-7; 10 nucleotides match TRBD2. Germline loops: CDR1 SGHTA, CDR2 FQGNSA. CDR3 size: 15 residues. The trim removed 5 bases at V and 3 bases at J, leaving 7 bases unmatched. CDR3 sequence reads: CASSIMLAGVYEQYF. CDR3 nucleotides: TGTGCCAGCAGCATAATGCTAGCGGGGGTCTACGAGCAGTACTTC.

The V and J genes are TRBV6-1 and TRBJ1-2, with TRBD1 matching 7 bases. J lost 5 bases, V lost 4 bases, and 7 bases had no gene match. Germline CDR1 MNHNS, CDR2 SASEGT. The CDR3 consists of 14 residues. CDR3 region: CASSGGQNPYGYTF. In DNA form, the CDR3 reads TGTGCCAGCAGTGGGGGACAGAACCCGTATGGCTACACCTTC.

This chain connects TRBV9 to TRBJ2-3; 7 nucleotides agree with TRBD2. CDR1 and CDR2 (germline): SGDLS, YYNGEE. V shed 0 bases and J 4 bases; nucleotides not matched to a gene: 20. The CDR3 is 20 residues long. The CDR3 loop is CASSVGAKGAGSTFPDTQYF. CDR3 DNA: TGTGCCAGCAGCGTAGGAGCCAAGGGAGCGGGGAGTACATTTCCAGATACGCAGTATTTT.

This clone was seen only a few times. The J gene is TRBJ2-7, the V gene TRBV5-6; no reliable D call. Germline V gene sequence: CDR1 SGHDT, CDR2 YYEEEE. Deletions cut 1 base from V and 2 bases from J, with 10 bases between. The CDR3 has 14 residues. The CDR3 region has the DNA TGTGCCAGCAGCTTGACGCAGACACCCTACGAGCAGTACTTC. Protein sequence: CASSLTQTPYEQYF.

The chain joins TRBV5-6 to TRBJ1-6; TRBD1 might be the D (5 bases). This CDR3 is 15 amino acids long. Trimming cost V 0 bases and J 5 bases, with 9 bases left between them. The germline V gene encodes CDR1 SGHDT and CDR2 YYEEEE. The CDR3 nucleotides are TGTGCCAGCAGCTTGGGGGGCGACAATAATTCACCCCTCCACTTT. It yields the protein CASSLGGDNNSPLHF.

This chain joins TRBV6-5 and TRBJ1-2; 8 nucleotides match TRBD1. With V trimmed by 2 bases and J by 5 bases, 4 bases remained unmatched. Per the germline V gene, CDR1 is MNHEY and CDR2 is SVGAGI. The CDR3 loop spans 14 amino acids. The CDR3 DNA reads as TGTGCCAGCAGTTACGGGACAGGATTTTATGGCTACACCTTC. Translating it yields CASSYGTGFYGYTF.

The CDR3: CSVFTGELRAGELFF. CDR3 nucleotides: TGCAGCGTTTTTACAGGGGAGCTAAGGGCCGGGGAGCTGTTTTTT. The V and J genes are TRBV29-1 and TRBJ2-2; TRBD1 matches 7 bases. V shed 5 bases and J 6 bases; nucleotides not matched to a gene: 12. The CDR3 extends over 15 amino acids. CDR1 SQVTM and CDR2 ANQGSEA come from the germline V gene.

The chain couples TRBV9 to TRBJ1-2, with TRBD1 as a possible D gene (6 bases). Trimming removed 3 bases from V and 3 bases from J, with 15 bases in between. This CDR3 comprises 15 residues. Germline CDR1 and CDR2: SGDLS and YYNGEE. The CDR3 nucleotides are TGTGCCAGCAGCGGGGGAGGGGGGTCGGACTATGGCTACACCTTC. Encoded protein: CASSGGGGSDYGYTF.

This clone was observed a single time. This chain links TRBV7-8 with TRBJ2-1; a weak D match, TRBD2 (5 bases). Germline CDR1 and CDR2: SGHVS and FQNEAQ. The CDR3 covers 14 residues. Trimming left V 7 bases short and J 7 bases short, with 17 bases between. The CDR3 region is CASIPWRAGNEQFF. Written as DNA, the CDR3 is TGTGCCAGCATTCCTTGGCGGGCTGGAAATGAGCAGTTCTTC. The entire variable domain, with the rest obtained from reference TRBV7-8 and TRBJ2-1, is as follows: GAGVSQSPRYKVAKRGQDVALRCDPISGHVSLFWYQQALGQGPEFLTYFQNEAQLDKSGLPSDRFFAERPEGSVSTLKIQRTQQEDSAVYLCASIPWRAGNEQFFGPGTRLTVL.

The chain has TRBV6-1 and TRBJ1-4, with D maybe TRBD1 (5 bases). Germline CDR1 is MNHNS and CDR2 is SASEGT. CDR3 length: 16 amino acids. The V end was cut by 2 bases, the J end by 4 bases, with 14 bases between. The CDR3 here is CASSEPRQLINEKLFF. CDR3 DNA sequence: TGTGCCAGCAGTGAACCCCGACAGCTAATTAATGAAAAACTGTTTTTT.

The J gene is TRBJ1-5, the V gene TRBV19; 8 positions agree with TRBD1. The CDR3 covers 14 residues. The germline gives CDR1 LNHDA, CDR2 SQIVND (reference sequence). Trimming cost V 7 bases and J 6 bases; bases outside gene matches: 8. CDR3 region: CASNSQGAFQPQHF. CDR3 nucleotide sequence: TGTGCCAGTAACAGTCAGGGGGCCTTTCAGCCCCAGCATTTT.

CDR3 residues: CASTLGSPNAIYF. CDR3 DNA: TGTGCCAGCACCCTAGGCAGTCCAAATGCCATATATTTT. The gene calls are TRBV28 and TRBJ1-3; D is undetermined. The CDR3 covers 13 residues. V was clipped by 7 bases and J by 11 bases, with 18 bases between them. Germline CDR1 reads MDHEN; CDR2 reads SYDVKM.

The rearrangement uses TRBV6-5 and TRBJ2-1, with a tentative D call TRBD1 (6 bases). V was shortened by 10 bases and J by 8 bases, with 21 bases between the two germline ends. The V gene's germline CDR1 is MNHEY and CDR2 SVGAGI. This CDR3 is built from 14 residues. The CDR3 DNA is TGTGCCACCAAGTTAAGGGGGTATAACGATGAGCAGTTCTTC. Its translation: CATKLRGYNDEQFF.

V and J are TRBV7-3 and TRBJ2-5; 7 bases match TRBD1. V lost 6 bases to trimming and J lost 2 bases; unmatched junction nucleotides: 3. Looked up from germline, CDR1 is SGHTA and CDR2 is FQGTGA. The CDR3 sequence is 13 residues long. CDR3 loop: CASSVGQQETQYF. CDR3 DNA sequence: TGTGCCAGCAGTGTGGGACAGCAAGAGACCCAGTACTTC.

The chain combines TRBV9 with TRBJ1-6; D is unclear. Trimming left V 0 bases short and J 5 bases short, with 12 bases between. CDR1 is SGDLS and CDR2 is YYNGEE in the germline V gene. CDR3 length: 16 residues. CDR3 DNA sequence: TGTGCCAGCAGCGTAGGTCGGGTCGAGAATAATTCACCCCTCCACTTT. This translates into CASSVGRVENNSPLHF.

The chain is built from TRBV4-3 and TRBJ2-3; maybe TRBD1 (6 bases). This CDR3 is built from 16 residues. The germline V gene encodes CDR1 LGHNA and CDR2 YSLEER. The V end lost 6 bases, the J end lost 1 base, and 17 bases lay between the germline ends. DNA for the CDR3: TGCGCCAGCAGTACCACAGGGCCCGCTGGCACAGATACGCAGTATTTT. Translated: CASSTTGPAGTDTQYF.

The chain employs TRBV5-6 and TRBJ2-3; 7 bases agree with TRBD2. The length of the CDR3 is 14 residues. Germline V gives CDR1 SGHDT, CDR2 YYEEEE. V lost 0 bases and J lost 5; bases outside the gene matches: 3. DNA of the CDR3: TGTGCCAGCAGCTTGGTTCTAGCGGAAGATACGCAGTATTTT. It encodes CASSLVLAEDTQYF.

V gene TRBV9 combines with J gene TRBJ2-3; the match to TRBD1 covers 7 bases. Trimming cost V 2 bases and J 0 bases; bases outside gene matches: 15. CDR3 length equals 19 residues. Germline-derived CDR1 and CDR2 are SGDLS and YYNGEE. The CDR3 DNA sequence: TGTGCCAGCAGCGTCTCCCCTCAAGCAGGGGGAAGGAGCACAGATACGCAGTATTTT. Translation: CASSVSPQAGGRSTDTQYF. The full variable domain, its missing parts supplied by reference TRBV9 and TRBJ2-3, is DSGVTQTPKHLITATGQRVTLRCSPRSGDLSVYWYQQSLDQGLQFLIQYYNGEERAKGNILERFSAQQFPDLHSELNLSSLELGDSALYFCASSVSPQAGGRSTDTQYFGPGTRLTVL.

The CDR3: CASTPLAGGPGEQYF. The CDR3 DNA reads as TGTGCCAGCACCCCCCTAGCGGGAGGGCCGGGGGAGCAGTACTTC. The chain joins TRBV6-5 to TRBJ2-7; the match to TRBD2 covers 12 bases. Trimming at V came to 7 bases and at J to 7 bases, leaving 11 bases not matched to a gene. Per germline, CDR1 MNHEY and CDR2 SVGAGI. The CDR3 covers 15 residues.

The rearrangement joins TRBV28 to TRBJ2-4; D unclear. There are 16 residues in the CDR3. Trimming took off 1 base at V and 1 base at J, with 11 bases between the two ends. CDR1 and CDR2 from the germline V gene are MDHEN and SYDVKM. The CDR3 DNA sequence: TGTGCCAGCAGTTTATATCGTGTTCTGGCCAAAAACATTCAGTACTTC. Translation gives CASSLYRVLAKNIQYF. The variable domain in full, completed from reference TRBV28 and TRBJ2-4, reads DVKVTQSSRYLVKRTGEKVFLECVQDMDHENMFWYRQDPGLGLRLIYFSYDVKMKEKGDIPEGYSVSREKKERFSLILESASTNQTSMYLCASSLYRVLAKNIQYFGAGTRLSVL.

This chain links TRBV19 with TRBJ1-1; 8 bases map to TRBD1. This CDR3 has 15 amino acids. Germline V CDR1 and CDR2: LNHDA, SQIVND (reference sequence). V was clipped by 1 base and J by 3 bases; unmatched bases: 4. This CDR3 is CASSIAGQGYTEAFF. CDR3 bases: TGTGCCAGTAGTATAGCAGGACAGGGTTACACTGAAGCTTTCTTT.

V is TRBV28 and J is TRBJ1-1, with D unresolved. The V gene's germline CDR1 is MDHEN and CDR2 SYDVKM. V lost 5 bases and J lost 9, with 13 bases in between. The CDR3 spans 12 residues. CDR3 amino acids: CASSPNRPKAFF. In nucleotides, the CDR3 is TGTGCCAGCAGTCCAAACAGACCTAAAGCTTTCTTT.

Only a few counts were recorded for this clone. V is TRBV10-3 and J is TRBJ1-2; tentatively, D is TRBD1 (6 bases). V lost 4 bases, J lost 6 bases, and 9 bases lay in between. The CDR3 is 12 amino acids. Germline CDR1 and CDR2: ENHRY and SYGVKD. The CDR3 nucleotides read TGTGCCATCAGTGCAGGGGCGGATGGCTACACCTTC. Translation: CAISAGADGYTF.

In its sample, this clone was seen a few times. The rearrangement links TRBV5-5 to TRBJ1-4, with 8 nucleotides matching TRBD1. Germline V gene data show CDR1 as SGHKS and CDR2 as YYEKEE (reference sequence). This CDR3 region has 15 residues. With 3 bases clipped from V and 8 bases from J, the junction kept 9 bases outside the gene matches. For the CDR3, the DNA is TGTGCCAGCAGCTACTCGGACAGGGCCGGGGAAAAACTGTTTTTT. Translating gives CASSYSDRAGEKLFF.

A single count supports this clone. This chain's CDR3 is CASSVSLTGTRSYNEQFF. Here the CDR3 DNA reads TGTGCCAGCAGCGTAAGTCTCACCGGGACTAGAAGCTACAATGAGCAGTTCTTC. This rearrangement joins TRBV9 to TRBJ2-1, with 8 bases identical to TRBD2. Germline trimming cut 1 base from V and 3 bases from J; bases unmatched to any gene: 12. This CDR3 region has 18 residues. Germline values: CDR1 SGDLS, CDR2 YYNGEE.

CDR3: CASRLGPPGQAIPPLHF. CDR3 DNA: TGCGCCAGCAGACTGGGCCCGCCGGGACAGGCTATCCCTCCACTCCACTTT. The chain links TRBV5-1 to TRBJ1-6; 8 nucleotides align to TRBD1. The length of the CDR3 is 17 residues. Germline V lookup: CDR1 SGHRS, CDR2 YFSETQ. Losses at the gene ends were 5 bases for V and 16 bases for J; bases not matched to a gene: 23. Full variable domain (outside the CDR3, taken from reference TRBV5-1 and TRBJ1-6): KAGVTQTPRYLIKTRGQQVTLSCSPISGHRSVSWYQQTPGQGLQFLFEYFSETQRNKGNFPGRFSGRQFSNSRSEMNVSTLELGDSALYLCASRLGPPGQAIPPLHFGNGTRLTVT.

Note on this clone: This CDR3 is also generated by other DNA sequences in the sample. The chain joins TRBV18 to TRBJ1-1; 7 bases map to TRBD1. Germline values: CDR1 KGHSH, CDR2 LQKENI. The CDR3 is made up of 14 amino acids. J gave up 3 bases and V 3 bases, and 4 bases lay outside the gene matches. In DNA form, the CDR3 reads TGTGCCAGCTCACCTCTCACAGGGGACACTGAAGCTTTCTTT. Translation gives CASSPLTGDTEAFF.

This clone was seen repeatedly, ten times or more. This chain joins TRBV5-5 and TRBJ2-2; no firm D call. The length of the CDR3 is 13 residues. V lost 3 bases to trimming and J lost 3 bases, with 6 bases between them. Germline CDR1 reads SGHKS; CDR2 reads YYEKEE (reference sequence). The CDR3 sequence is CASSSLYTGELFF. CDR3 bases: TGTGCCAGCAGCTCCCTGTACACCGGGGAGCTGTTTTTT.